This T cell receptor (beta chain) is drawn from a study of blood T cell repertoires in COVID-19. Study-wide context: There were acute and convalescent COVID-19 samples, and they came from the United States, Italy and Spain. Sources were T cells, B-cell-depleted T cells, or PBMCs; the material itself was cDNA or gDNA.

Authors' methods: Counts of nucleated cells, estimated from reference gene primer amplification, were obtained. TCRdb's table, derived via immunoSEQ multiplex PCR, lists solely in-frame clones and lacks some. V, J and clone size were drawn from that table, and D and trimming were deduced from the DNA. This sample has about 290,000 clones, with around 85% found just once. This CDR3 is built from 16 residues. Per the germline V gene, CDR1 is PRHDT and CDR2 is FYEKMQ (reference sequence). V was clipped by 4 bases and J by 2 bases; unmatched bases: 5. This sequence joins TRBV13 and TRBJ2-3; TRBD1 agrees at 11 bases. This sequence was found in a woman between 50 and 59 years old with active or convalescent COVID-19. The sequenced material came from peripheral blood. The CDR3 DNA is TGTGCCAGCAGCTCCAGGGGACAGGGGGTCACAGATACGCAGTATTTT. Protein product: CASSSRGQGVTDTQYF.